The rows below give T cell receptor beta chains drawn from one sample of a study of cytomegalovirus exposure and HLA in healthy donors. Using immunoSEQ multiplex PCR, the repertoire was profiled, and TCRdb retains in-frame clones only, with some absent. This table has about 210,000 clones, around 80% appearing once. The sequenced sample consisted of PBMCs. These receptors were obtained from a man aged 35 to 55 in good health and CMV-seropositive. The CDR3 runs from the conserved cysteine through the conserved F or W. A D gene is named only where the DNA matches it firmly. Size values are once, few and many counts, or a class for expanded clones, and some rows have none.

TRBD1,TRBV7-9,TRBJ2-7,.,CASSSQWGQGGYEQYF,TGTGCCAGCAGCTCCCAGTGGGGACAGGGAGGCTACGAGCAGTACTTC
TRBD1,TRBV2,TRBJ1-2,.,CASSARTGYGGYTF,TGTGCCAGCAGCGCAAGGACAGGATACGGAGGCTACACCTTC
TRBD2,TRBV7-2,TRBJ2-7,.,CASSSTIPGLDYEQYF,TGTGCCAGCAGCTCGACCATCCCGGGACTAGACTACGAGCAGTACTTC
.,TRBV7-2,TRBJ2-3,.,CASSLDTDTQYF,TGTGCCAGCAGCTTAGACACGGATACGCAGTATTTT
TRBD2,TRBV15,TRBJ2-3,.,CATSRDLASGTQMATQYF,TGTGCCACCAGCAGAGATCTCGCTAGCGGCACTCAGATGGCTACGCAGTATTTT
.,TRBV4-1,TRBJ2-1,.,CASRLIDSSYNEQFF,TGCGCCAGCAGGCTGATTGACAGCTCCTACAATGAGCAGTTCTTC
TRBD1,TRBV10-2,TRBJ1-5,.,CASNPGQNSNQPQHF,TGCGCCAGCAACCCGGGACAGAATAGCAATCAGCCCCAGCATTTT
TRBD1,TRBV2,TRBJ1-5,.,CASRRGDRGGKPQHF,TGTGCCAGCCGGAGGGGGGACAGGGGCGGCAAGCCCCAGCATTTT
.,TRBV15,TRBJ2-3,.,CATSRGIAELTDTQYF,TGTGCCACCAGCAGAGGGATAGCGGAACTCACAGATACGCAGTATTTT
TRBD1,TRBV9,TRBJ2-5,.,CASSVGWTGAETQYF,TGTGCCAGCAGCGTAGGGTGGACAGGGGCGGAGACCCAGTACTTC
.,TRBV29-1,TRBJ2-7,.,CSVPRDTSPYEQYF,TGCAGCGTACCCCGGGACACCTCCCCCTACGAGCAGTACTTC
.,TRBV21-1,TRBJ2-7,.,CASSTVVRLAGNEQYF,TGTGCCAGCAGCACAGTGGTACGGCTAGCGGGAAACGAGCAGTACTTC
TRBD2,TRBV19,TRBJ2-7,few,CASSTLASTYEQYF,TGTGCCAGTAGTACACTAGCGTCAACCTACGAGCAGTACTTC
TRBD1,TRBV6-1,TRBJ1-2,.,CASQPWGQGSYTF,TGTGCCAGCCAACCCTGGGGACAGGGTAGCTACACCTTC
TRBD2,TRBV13,TRBJ2-1,.,CASGLAGGSNEQFF,TGTGCCAGCGGACTAGCGGGAGGTAGCAATGAGCAGTTCTTC